This T cell receptor beta chain was retrieved from a study of shared clonotypes between healthy human individuals (dated by TCRdb to the early 2020s). About the investigation overall: A couple of women and three men aged 18 to 49 years were included in the cohort. For each donor, CD4 naive and CD4 memory were each given three plates, CD8 naive was given two plates, and CD8 memory was given one plate. The study deeply sequenced blood TCR repertoires of about 5 healthy adults to estimate repertoire size and the extent of clonotype sharing between individuals. Libraries were prepared and TCR repertoires were sequenced by different laboratories using diverse techniques, in order to increase sequencing depth and limit assay-specific biases. Leukapheresis yielded between about 0.94 and 8.9 billion PBMCs per donor. On the study overall, not on this receptor specifically: When a handful of donors were compared, the shared fraction of clonotypes was roughly 4.8% for naive CD4, 3.5% to 4% for naive CD8, 2.3% for memory CD4, and around 0.4% for memory CD8. Naive subsets generally had larger estimated clonotype richness than memory subsets. Compared with non-shared clonotypes, the clonotypes found in all four sorted-subset donors had higher generation probabilities. Sampling was limited to blood, and TCR repertoires in tissue likely differ from TCR repertoires in blood. The genetic and exposure-history diversity represented was limited by the small number of donors. Pairwise subsampling led to the expectation that sequencing depth would affect the degree of clonotype sharing among donors. Rarefaction of sorted-subset datasets indicated incomplete sequencing despite the large sequencing depth.

Taken from the germline V gene, the CDR1 and CDR2 loops are SGHAT and FQNNGV. Including the terminal cysteine and phenylalanine, the CDR3 comprises 15 residues. Only CDR3 DNA is held: 45 bases, read in frame from base 1. V drops 0 bases and J drops 0 bases, leaving 8 bases in between. CD8 naive samples were CD45RO-negative cells positively selected for CCR7, giving a CD45RA+CCR7+ population that excluded TemRA cells. Healthy HIV-negative adults with no recently reported acute infections or vaccinations were included as donors. Only Caucasian adults living in Nashville, Tennessee, USA were represented among the donors. Blood was collected by leukapheresis, and PBMCs were isolated by Ficoll-Histopaque density gradient centrifugation and then cryopreserved in liquid nitrogen vapor phase. Analytical flow cytometry was used to check the purity and quantity of every magnetically sorted T cell population. Genomic DNA was isolated from each sorted fraction and quantified by UV absorbance on a Nanodrop 2000c.

On this clone: The clone's antigen remains unknown. Per-nucleotide qualities are absent, and no much larger clonotype sits a single base away.

TCR CDR3 regions were amplified from genomic DNA by multiplex PCR using the deep immunoSEQ assay. Extracted genomic DNA from each cell subset was spread evenly across all wells of several immunoSEQ 96-well plates, with each plate serving as a replicate. For sorted subsets, each replicate PCR was loaded with roughly 190 ng genomic DNA, equivalent to approximately 33,000 T cell genomes. Purified libraries were quantified with a Qubit 3.0 fluorometer, sized on a Bioanalyzer 2100, and re-quantified with the KAPA Library Quantification kit. Every immunoSEQ 96-well plate was sequenced on a separate single-read 150-cycle Illumina NextSeq 550 flow cell. In the source study's methods: Because the immunoSEQ output included only junctional sequences and no quality scores, the filtering could not be the same as the filtering used for full-length reads. To assign V/J genes and CDR3, sequences were annotated using PyIR, a Python wrapper for IgBLAST v1.9, with IMGT germline references. Reads were removed for weak V/J assignments (E-value above 1e-6), missing CDR3, stop codons, out-of-frame junctions, or ambiguous translated residues. V3J clonotypes were defined as sequences sharing the same inferred V gene, J gene, and CDR3 amino acid sequence. Percentage overlap between repertoires was calculated by dividing the number of shared unique clonotypes by the size of the smaller repertoire. Repertoire richness was assessed with RTK rarefaction, the Chao1 estimator, and Recon v2.1 estimates of unobserved clonotypes. Generation probabilities for all TCRbeta clonotypes obtained by the gDNA method from a few donors were computed using OLGA. Imported from immuneACCESS, the table was reduced by TCRdb to in-frame sequences with V and J called. These copies leave out some clones; in studies compared against another copy, an unresolved V gene accounts for under half, and the cause of the remainder is not known. V and J calls and clone size are copied from that table; D and trimming were computed from the DNA. The sample includes about 2.1 million clones, with about 93% observed a single time. Under 2% of the sample rests with the top ten.

The sequence was obtained from a man aged 18 to 29 in good health. Some clones in this sample may be carry-over from other donors' samples. Sequences were obtained from naive CD8+ T cells from PBMCs. The cell subset or site label for this specimen denotes: CD45RA+CCR7+. This receptor chain uses TRBV11-2 and TRBJ1-2, with the D gene call left open. At the DNA level, the sequence is TGTGCCAGCAGCTTAGATGCCTGGGCTAACTATGGCTACACCTTC. Its protein reads: CASSLDAWANYGYTF. The reference TRBV11-2 and TRBJ1-2 proteins fill in what lies around the CDR3, so the full variable domain reads EAGVAQSPRYKIIEKRQSVAFWCNPISGHATLYWYQQILGQGPKLLIQFQNNGVVDDSQLPKDRFSAERLKGVDSTLKIQPAKLEDSAVYLCASSLDAWANYGYTFGSGTRLTVV.